Below are 4 T cell receptor beta chains sequenced from a single sample in a study of CD8 T cells in Susac syndrome. After extraction with the RNeasy kit, 0.5 to 1 ug of the RNA was reverse transcribed using random hexamers. TCRdb reprocessed the immunoSEQ multiplex PCR reads via MiXCR and lists one record per CDR3 protein. The sample lists approximately 80,000 distinct CDR3 sequences, approximately 94% seen once, with about 0.5% in the top ten. Sequencing was performed on CD8+ T cells from PBMCs. The source is a human donor with Susac syndrome.

This sequence joins TRBV19 and TRBJ1-2, with 9 nucleotides matching TRBD1. The CDR3 runs to 13 residues. Germline CDR1 and CDR2: LNHDA and SQIVND (reference sequence). V lost 1 base, J lost 11 bases, and 5 bases stayed unmatched. In nucleotides, the CDR3 is TGTGCCAGTAGTATAGGCACAGGGGGCGTATACACCTTC. Its protein product is CASSIGTGGVYTF.

This rearrangement joins TRBV4-1 to TRBJ2-1; D perhaps matches TRBD2 (7 bases). Trimming stripped 3 bases from V and 9 bases from J, with 15 bases between. The CDR3 has 14 residues. CDR1 and CDR2 (germline): MGHRA, YSYEKL. The CDR3 loop is CASSQGGALSEQFF. For the CDR3, the DNA is TGCGCCAGCAGCCAGGGGGGGGCGTTGAGTGAGCAGTTCTTC.

This chain connects TRBV5-1 to TRBJ2-1; 7 bases map to TRBD1. Per germline, CDR1 SGHRS and CDR2 YFSETQ. This CDR3 region has 13 residues. Germline trimming cut 0 bases from V and 8 bases from J; bases unmatched to any gene: 2. CDR3 loop: CASSLGQGDEQFF. In DNA, the CDR3 is TGCGCCAGCAGCTTGGGACAGGGCGATGAGCAGTTCTTC.

This clonotype has a handful of counts. The genes are TRBV11-2 and TRBJ2-7; unclear D gene. V dropped 4 bases and J dropped 7 bases, with 8 bases sitting between them. Germline CDR1 reads SGHAT; CDR2 reads FQNNGV. CDR3 size: 11 residues. The CDR3 region has the DNA TGTGCCAGCAGCTCCACCTGGGAGCAGTACTTC. Encoded protein: CASSSTWEQYF.